The entry that follows covers one T cell receptor beta chain sequence. Its target is not known. The data originate from a study of cytomegalovirus exposure and HLA in healthy donors. Primers for the PCR totalled 60 Vbeta and 13 Jbeta. The table came from immunoSEQ multiplex PCR; TCRdb's copy has only in-frame clones and leaves some out. Of about 160,000 clones listed, 82% are singletons. This CDR3 spans 13 amino acids. CDR1 and CDR2 (germline): SGHDN, FVKESK. V was cut by 2 bases and J by 7 bases, with 8 bases left in between. Study-wide results and limits: Most TCRs appeared rarely, but some public TCRs recurred in many donors. Being indistinguishable, some V segments were excluded, TRBV6-2 and TRBV6-3 among them.

The specimen sequenced was PBMCs. The receptor was isolated from a man aged 50 to 60 in good health and CMV-seropositive. The chain employs TRBV14 and TRBJ2-2, with D perhaps TRBD2 (6 bases). This CDR3 is CASSQIAVGELFF. For the CDR3, the DNA is TGTGCCAGCAGCCAAATAGCGGTCGGGGAGCTGTTTTTT.